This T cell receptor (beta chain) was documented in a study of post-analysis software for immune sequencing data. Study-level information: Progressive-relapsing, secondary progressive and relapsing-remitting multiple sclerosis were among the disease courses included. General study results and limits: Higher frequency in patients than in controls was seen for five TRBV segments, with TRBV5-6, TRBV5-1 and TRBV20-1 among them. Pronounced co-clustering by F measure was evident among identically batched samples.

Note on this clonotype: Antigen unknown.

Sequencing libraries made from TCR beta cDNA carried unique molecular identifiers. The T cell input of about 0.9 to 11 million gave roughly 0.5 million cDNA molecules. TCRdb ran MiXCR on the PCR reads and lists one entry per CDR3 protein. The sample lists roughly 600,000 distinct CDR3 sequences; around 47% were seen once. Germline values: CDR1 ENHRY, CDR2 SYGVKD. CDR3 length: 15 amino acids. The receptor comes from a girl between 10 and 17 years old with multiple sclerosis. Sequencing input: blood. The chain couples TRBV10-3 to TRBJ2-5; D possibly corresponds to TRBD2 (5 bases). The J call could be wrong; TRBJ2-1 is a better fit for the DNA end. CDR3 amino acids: CAISSGEGYQETQFF. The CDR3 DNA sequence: TGTGCCATCAGTTCCGGCGAGGGCTACCAAGAGACCCAGTTCTTC.